The clone carrying this TCR beta chain has at least ten counts. One entry per CDR3 protein, called by TCRdb with MiXCR from the 5' RACE reads. The sample contains around 130,000 distinct CDR3 sequences, approximately 6.8% of which appear only once. This entry is derived from a study of CD8 T cells in ankylosing spondylitis. The V gene lost 8 bases and the J gene lost 1 base, with 6 bases spanning the gap. This CDR3 contains 12 residues. Germline CDR1 and CDR2: MNHEY and SVGAGI. Specimen: blood, either unsorted or a sorted T cell fraction (not recorded which). This TCR derives from a male donor with ankylosing spondylitis or in good health (not recorded which). V gene TRBV6-5 combines with J gene TRBJ1-3; D is undetermined. CDR3 in amino acids: CASWGSGNTIYF. DNA of the CDR3: TGTGCCAGCTGGGGTTCTGGAAACACCATATATTTT.